This TCR beta chain is drawn from a study of T cells in Graves' hyperthyroidism and ophthalmopathy. Hyperthyroidism patients were newly diagnosed, had disease duration under 2 months, and were aged 18 to 65 years. V was shortened by 4 bases and J by 0 bases, with 10 bases between the two germline ends. The germline V gene has CDR1 MDHEN and CDR2 SYDVKM. The CDR3 consists of 15 residues. The investigators amplified TCR beta CDR3 regions from RNA transcripts. First-round RT-PCR with HTBI primers amplified the TCR CDR3 region. One entry per CDR3 protein, called by TCRdb with MiXCR from the multiplex PCR reads. The sample shows under 450,000 distinct CDR3 sequences, about 15% of them seen only once. This clonotype was seen ten or more times.

The material sequenced was blood. The receptor was isolated from a young woman with Graves' hyperthyroidism. The V gene is TRBV28, the J gene TRBJ1-3, with D maybe TRBD1 (6 bases). The DNA of the CDR3 is TGTGCCAGCAGTTCAGGGGACCTCTCTGGAAACACCATATATTTT. Translated, it gives CASSSGDLSGNTIYF.